These 32 T cell receptor beta chains came from one sample sequenced in a study of blood T cell repertoires in COVID-19. Clones were read by immunoSEQ multiplex PCR, and TCRdb kept only the in-frame ones, dropping some. This sample yields about 190,000 clones, of which around 79% are seen a single time; around an eighth belongs to the top ten. Sequenced sample: peripheral blood. The receptors shown here come from a woman in her forties or fifties with acute or convalescent COVID-19.

This clone was detected a few times. The V call is TRBV27, the J call TRBJ1-6, with TRBD1 identical over 8 bases. V lost 4 bases to trimming and J lost 12 bases; unmatched junction nucleotides: 8. The CDR3 extends over 14 amino acids. CDR1 and CDR2 from the germline V gene are MNHEY and SMNVEV (reference sequence). CDR3 protein: CASSSGTGRKPLHF. The CDR3 nucleotides are TGTGCCAGCAGTTCCGGGACAGGTCGGAAACCCCTCCACTTT.

The chain uses TRBV7-8 and TRBJ2-3; tentative D call: TRBD1 (5 bases). CDR3 length: 14 residues. CDR1 is SGHVS, CDR2 FQNEAQ, per germline. V was clipped by 4 bases and J by 1 base, with 9 bases between them. CDR3 in DNA: TGTGCCAGCAGCTCTCGACAGCGCACAGATACGCAGTATTTT. This gives the protein CASSSRQRTDTQYF. Full variable domain (missing parts from reference TRBV7-8 and TRBJ2-3): GAGVSQSPRYKVAKRGQDVALRCDPISGHVSLFWYQQALGQGPEFLTYFQNEAQLDKSGLPSDRFFAERPEGSVSTLKIQRTQQEDSAVYLCASSSRQRTDTQYFGPGTRLTVL.

The genes are TRBV7-2 and TRBJ2-3, with 7 nucleotides matching TRBD2. CDR1 and CDR2 from the germline V gene are SGHTA and FQGNSA. The junction had 13 bases not matched to a gene; V was cut back by 5 bases and J by 2 bases. The CDR3 contains 17 residues. In DNA, the CDR3 is TGTGCCAGCAGCGCGGTGCTGAGGCTAGCGGACACAGATACGCAGTATTTT. It specifies CASSAVLRLADTDTQYF.

The gene calls are TRBV6-5 and TRBJ2-7; 8 bases are a match to TRBD2. The V gene end was trimmed by 0 bases and the J gene end by 1 base; junction bases not matched to a gene: 2. The germline V gene encodes CDR1 MNHEY and CDR2 SVGAGI. The CDR3 has 15 amino acids. The CDR3 sequence is CASSYSSGVSYEQYF. CDR3 in DNA: TGTGCCAGCAGTTACTCTAGCGGGGTTTCCTACGAGCAGTACTTC.

The chain combines TRBV19 with TRBJ1-1; TRBD1 is a possible D gene (6 bases). Looked up from germline, CDR1 is LNHDA and CDR2 is SQIVND (reference sequence). The CDR3 loop spans 15 amino acids. V gave up 1 base and J gave up 0 bases, with 9 bases separating them. The CDR3 DNA reads TGTGCCAGTAGTATAGCGGCAGGGGTGAACACTGAAGCTTTCTTT. As protein: CASSIAAGVNTEAFF.

The J gene is TRBJ1-4, the V gene TRBV4-2; D is unresolved. With 1 base removed from V and 1 base from J, the gap between germline ends came to 7 bases. CDR1 and CDR2 (germline): LGHNA, YNFKEQ. There are 15 residues in the CDR3. The DNA for the CDR3 is TGTGCCAGCAGCCAAGGGGAGGGAACTAATGAAAAACTGTTTTTT. Protein sequence: CASSQGEGTNEKLFF.

In its sample, this clone was seen a few times. This sequence joins TRBV19 and TRBJ1-5; the match to TRBD1 covers 9 bases. V trimming: 3 bases; J trimming: 6 bases; junction bases outside the gene matches: 6. There are 15 residues in the CDR3. Per germline, CDR1 LNHDA and CDR2 SQIVND (reference sequence). CDR3 nucleotide sequence: TGTGCCAGTAGTATGTCGACAGGGGGAGGTCAGCCCCAGCATTTT. This sequence encodes CASSMSTGGGQPQHF.

CDR3 amino acids: CASSYFGPDNEQFF. The DNA of the CDR3 is TGTGCCAGCAGTTACTTTGGGCCTGACAATGAGCAGTTCTTC. The chain couples TRBV6-5 to TRBJ2-1; D remains ambiguous. Germline lookup yields CDR1 MNHEY and CDR2 SVGAGI. Trimming removed 1 base at V and 5 bases at J, with 9 bases between. CDR3 length equals 14 residues.

There are a few counts of this clone. This chain links TRBV24-1 with TRBJ1-2; 8 bases agree with TRBD1. The CDR3 contains 14 residues. Germline V gene data show CDR1 as KGHDR and CDR2 as SFDVKD. Trimming took 4 bases from V and 8 from J; bases not matched to a gene: 8. The CDR3, as DNA: TGTGCCACCAGTGACCCGGGACAGGCAAAGGGCTACACCTTC. Its protein product is CATSDPGQAKGYTF.

CDR3: CASPESSPQHF. In nucleotides, the CDR3 is TGCGCCAGCCCCGAATCAAGCCCCCAGCATTTT. The chain combines TRBV10-1 with TRBJ1-5; D gene uncertain. Germline-derived CDR1 and CDR2 are WNHNN and SYGVQD (reference sequence). CDR3 length: 11 residues. Trimming cost V 8 bases and J 10 bases, with 12 bases left between them.

The chain uses TRBV29-1 and TRBJ2-2; 13 bases agree with TRBD2. Germline trimming cut 5 bases from V and 6 bases from J; bases unmatched to any gene: 9. Looked up from germline, CDR1 is SQVTM and CDR2 is ANQGSEA. The CDR3 consists of 16 residues. The CDR3 DNA follows: TGCAGCGTTCTTAAGGGGACTAGCGGGGCATCCGGGGAGCTGTTTTTT. This sequence encodes CSVLKGTSGASGELFF.

This chain uses TRBV30 with TRBJ2-7; 11 bases line up with TRBD1. CDR1 GTSNPN and CDR2 SVGIG come from the germline V gene (reference sequence). With V trimmed by 5 bases and J by 5 bases, 11 bases remained unmatched. The CDR3 is 15 residues long. The CDR3 loop is CAWRSGQGAFDEQYF. The CDR3 DNA is TGTGCCTGGCGGTCAGGACAGGGGGCGTTTGACGAGCAGTACTTC.

This clone was seen a handful of times. V is TRBV6-6 and J is TRBJ2-7, with TRBD1 matching over 9 bases. CDR1 and CDR2 from the germline V gene are MNHNY and SVGAGI (reference sequence). The CDR3 spans 14 residues. V lost 3 bases, J lost 4 bases, and 4 bases stayed unmatched. The DNA for the CDR3 is TGTGCCAGCAGTTATGACAGGGGGGGGTACGAGCAGTACTTC. Translating gives CASSYDRGGYEQYF.

The V call is TRBV5-4, the J call TRBJ2-3; weak D call: TRBD2 (5 bases). Trimming stripped 1 base from V and 6 bases from J, with 9 bases between. This CDR3 comprises 13 residues. The germline CDR1 and CDR2 sequences are SGHNT and YYREEE (reference sequence). The CDR3 DNA follows: TGTGCCAGCAGCTTGCGGGGATCGGATACGCAGTATTTT. It specifies CASSLRGSDTQYF.

On this clone itself: This same CDR3 is encoded by further DNA sequences in the sample. The chain uses TRBV7-8 and TRBJ2-7; possible D gene TRBD1, 6 bases. Germline values: CDR1 SGHVS, CDR2 FQNEAQ. The V end was cut by 1 base, the J end by 3 bases, with 10 bases between. The CDR3 loop spans 14 amino acids. This chain's CDR3 is CASSLGGQGYEQYF. The CDR3 nucleotides read TGTGCCAGCAGCTTAGGGGGGCAGGGCTACGAGCAGTACTTC.

V and J are TRBV28 and TRBJ1-1; 7 nucleotides line up with TRBD1. Germline V gene lookup returns CDR1 MDHEN and CDR2 SYDVKM. The CDR3 has 14 amino acids. V lost 2 bases, J lost 11 bases, and 11 bases stayed unmatched. The CDR3 sequence is CASSLNQGVEGAFF. Written as DNA, the CDR3 is TGTGCCAGCAGTTTAAATCAGGGGGTAGAGGGTGCTTTCTTT.

The chain couples TRBV9 to TRBJ1-1; a weak D match, TRBD1 (5 bases). This CDR3 is 15 amino acids long. Germline V gene data show CDR1 as SGDLS and CDR2 as YYNGEE. Trimming shortened V by 4 bases and J by 1 base, and 14 bases separated the two germline ends. The chain's CDR3 is CASSRIKGQNTEAFF. The CDR3 DNA reads TGTGCCAGCAGCAGGATAAAGGGGCAGAACACTGAAGCTTTCTTT.

This sequence joins TRBV6-5 and TRBJ1-2; tentative D call: TRBD1 (5 bases). Looked up from germline, CDR1 is MNHEY and CDR2 is SVGAGI. V lost 0 bases and J lost 3, with 11 bases in between. There are 15 residues in the CDR3. The CDR3 DNA reads TGTGCCAGCAGTTACTCTTTAGGGGCTGACTATGGCTACACCTTC. This gives the protein CASSYSLGADYGYTF.

The count of this clone is one. V and J are TRBV27 and TRBJ1-6; tentatively, D is TRBD1 (6 bases). In germline, CDR1 is MNHEY, CDR2 SMNVEV (reference sequence). V gave up 7 bases and J gave up 9 bases, with 22 bases separating them. This CDR3 is 16 amino acids long. In nucleotides, the CDR3 is TGTGCCAGCACCTCTGTACATGTAACAGGGCTTTCACCCCTCCACTTT. Translating gives CASTSVHVTGLSPLHF.

This chain links TRBV27 with TRBJ1-4; weak D call: TRBD1 (6 bases). The V end lost 9 bases, the J end lost 3 bases, and 29 bases lay between the germline ends. This CDR3 comprises 19 residues. Germline CDR1 MNHEY, CDR2 SMNVEV (reference sequence). The CDR3 DNA reads as TGTGCCAGGACCCTCACGGATAGGGGGTCTATCGGGGCTAATGAAAAACTGTTTTTT. This encodes CARTLTDRGSIGANEKLFF.

This clone was seen ten or more times. This chain uses TRBV6-5 with TRBJ2-2; TRBD2 aligns across 9 bases. The length of the CDR3 is 15 residues. Per the germline V gene, CDR1 is MNHEY and CDR2 is SVGAGI. Germline trimming cut 0 bases from V and 8 bases from J; bases unmatched to any gene: 4. Here the CDR3 DNA reads TGTGCCAGCAGTTACTCAGCTAGCGGGAAAGGGGAGCTGTTTTTT. It encodes CASSYSASGKGELFF.

This clone was detected only a few times. The chain employs TRBV28 and TRBJ1-3; D unresolved. The CDR3 has 15 amino acids. Germline-derived CDR1 and CDR2 are MDHEN and SYDVKM. The V gene lost 3 bases and the J gene lost 0 bases, with 9 bases spanning the gap. CDR3 amino acids: CASSFLLNSGNTIYF. CDR3 nucleotide sequence: TGTGCCAGCAGTTTTCTCCTTAACTCTGGAAACACCATATATTTT.

This chain uses TRBV11-2 with TRBJ1-2; 12 positions agree with TRBD1. CDR3 length: 17 amino acids. Germline V gene sequence: CDR1 SGHAT, CDR2 FQNNGV. J gave up 4 bases and V 4 bases, and 10 bases lay outside the gene matches. Here the CDR3 reads CASSSPGQGALSYGYTF. The CDR3 bases are TGTGCCAGCAGCTCTCCGGGACAGGGGGCGCTTAGCTATGGCTACACCTTC.

The table lists this clone with a count of one. V gene TRBV10-3 combines with J gene TRBJ2-7, with a tentative D call TRBD1 (6 bases). The germline V and J ends were trimmed by 0 bases and 2 bases, with 8 bases remaining between them. Germline V gene data show CDR1 as ENHRY and CDR2 as SYGVKD. The CDR3 is 14 residues long. CDR3 sequence: CAISESEGAYEQYF. CDR3 coding DNA: TGTGCCATCAGTGAGTCTGAGGGGGCCTACGAGCAGTACTTC.

The V call is TRBV27, the J call TRBJ2-6; no firm D call. V was shortened by 7 bases and J by 2 bases, with 12 bases between the two germline ends. Germline V gives CDR1 MNHEY, CDR2 SMNVEV (reference sequence). This CDR3 is built from 15 residues. The CDR3 region is CASTPKLAGANVLTF. The CDR3 DNA sequence: TGTGCCAGCACCCCCAAGCTGGCTGGGGCCAACGTCCTGACTTTC.

V is TRBV7-9 and J is TRBJ2-1; TRBD2 matches at 12 bases. V lost 2 bases to trimming and J lost 7 bases; unmatched junction nucleotides: 12. The CDR3 has 18 residues. CDR1 SEHNR and CDR2 FQNEAQ come from the germline V gene (reference sequence). CDR3 in amino acids: CASSLRVGLAGSQNEQFF. The CDR3 region has the DNA TGTGCCAGCAGCTTAAGGGTGGGACTAGCGGGCTCCCAAAATGAGCAGTTCTTC.

The rearrangement joins TRBV6-6 to TRBJ1-3; 11 nucleotides align to TRBD1. The V gene's germline CDR1 is MNHNY and CDR2 SVGAGI (reference sequence). With V trimmed by 2 bases and J by 8 bases, 8 bases remained unmatched. This CDR3 has 16 residues. As DNA, the CDR3 is TGTGCCAGCAGTTACAAACCAGGACAGGGGGCTTACACCATATATTTT. This encodes CASSYKPGQGAYTIYF.

V and J are TRBV6-5 and TRBJ2-7, with D unresolved. Trimming took off 0 bases at V and 5 bases at J, with 14 bases between the two ends. The CDR3 totals 15 residues. Germline CDR1 is MNHEY and CDR2 is SVGAGI. This chain's CDR3 is CASSYSMRNRDEQYF. CDR3 coding DNA: TGTGCCAGCAGTTACTCGATGCGGAACCGAGACGAGCAGTACTTC.

V and J are TRBV9 and TRBJ1-1, with 8 bases matching TRBD1. The length of the CDR3 is 16 residues. Germline CDR1 is SGDLS and CDR2 is YYNGEE. Trimming cost V 2 bases and J 4 bases; bases outside gene matches: 10. The CDR3 sequence: CASSVPKQGVSTEAFF. CDR3 in DNA: TGTGCCAGCAGCGTCCCCAAACAGGGGGTCTCCACTGAAGCTTTCTTT.

The chain joins TRBV19 to TRBJ2-1; TRBD2 matches at 15 bases. Per the germline V gene, CDR1 is LNHDA and CDR2 is SQIVND (reference sequence). This CDR3 has 18 amino acids. V shed 6 bases and J 5 bases; nucleotides not matched to a gene: 11. The chain's CDR3 is CASSPGLAGGLFHNEQFF. As DNA, the CDR3 is TGTGCCAGTAGCCCAGGACTAGCGGGGGGGCTTTTCCACAATGAGCAGTTCTTC.

The V gene is TRBV6-2 or TRBV6-3, the J gene TRBJ2-2, with 9 bases matching TRBD2. This CDR3 contains 13 residues. The junction had 3 bases not matched to a gene; V was cut back by 5 bases and J by 8 bases. Looked up from germline, CDR1 is MNHEY and CDR2 is SVGEGT. In DNA, the CDR3 is TGTGCCAGCAGTCTAGCGGGAACTGGGGAGCTGTTTTTT. Its protein product is CASSLAGTGELFF.

The V gene is TRBV7-2, the J gene TRBJ1-4, with 7 bases lining up with TRBD1. CDR1 is SGHTA, CDR2 FQGNSA, per germline. This CDR3 is built from 15 residues. Trimming cost V 5 bases and J 1 base; bases outside gene matches: 4. The CDR3 DNA is TGTGCCAGCAGCCCAAGGACAGGAACTAATGAAAAACTGTTTTTT. Protein: CASSPRTGTNEKLFF.